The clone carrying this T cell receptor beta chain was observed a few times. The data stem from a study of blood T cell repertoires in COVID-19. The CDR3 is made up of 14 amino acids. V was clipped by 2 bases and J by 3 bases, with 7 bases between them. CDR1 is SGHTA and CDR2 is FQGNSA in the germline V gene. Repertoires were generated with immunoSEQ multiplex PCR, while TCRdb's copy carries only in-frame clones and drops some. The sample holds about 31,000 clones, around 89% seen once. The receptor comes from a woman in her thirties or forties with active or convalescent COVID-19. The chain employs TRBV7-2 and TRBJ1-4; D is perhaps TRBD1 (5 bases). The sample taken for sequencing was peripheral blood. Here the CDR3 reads CASSLWGANEKLFF. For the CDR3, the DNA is TGTGCCAGCAGCTTATGGGGGGCTAATGAAAAACTGTTTTTT.